Each of the 10 T cell receptor beta chains below was sequenced from the same sample in a study of spatial heterogeneity in lung cancer. One entry per CDR3 protein results from TCRdb running MiXCR on the 5' RACE reads. The sample has 40,000 to 45,000 distinct CDR3 sequences; almost 7% are singletons. Time point described: sample taken at primary tumor resection. Sample: PBMCs, taken at surgery. These receptor sequences come from a female donor with early-stage non-small cell lung cancer.

This clonotype was found many times. The chain carries TRBV2 and TRBJ1-4, with 9 bases aligning to TRBD1. The CDR3 totals 14 residues. CDR1 is SNHLY, CDR2 FYNNEI, per germline. V gave up 7 bases and J gave up 8 bases; unmatched junction bases: 8. CDR3: CASIPGQGAEKLFF. The CDR3 region has the DNA TGTGCCAGCATCCCGGGACAGGGTGCCGAAAAACTGTTTTTT.

The chain couples TRBV12-3 or TRBV12-4 to TRBJ2-1; unclear D gene. The CDR3 is 14 amino acids. The V and J ends lost 1 base and 4 bases respectively, with 8 bases between them. The CDR3 region is CASSLDGSYNEQFF. DNA of the CDR3: TGTGCCAGCAGTTTAGATGGCAGTTACAATGAGCAGTTCTTC.

In its sample, this clonotype was seen many times. The chain combines TRBV12-3 or TRBV12-4 with TRBJ1-1; D is ambiguous. CDR3 length: 11 amino acids. Trimming pared 3 bases from V and 8 bases from J, leaving 7 bases between. Written as DNA, the CDR3 is TGTGCCAGCAGTTTCACAAGCGAAGCTTTCTTT. It is translated as CASSFTSEAFF.

CDR3 sequence (DNA): TGCAGTGCTATTCGTGAAAAACTGTTTTTT. Protein: CSAIREKLFF. The J gene is TRBJ1-4, the V gene TRBV20-1; D gene unclear. Germline CDR1 reads DFQATT; CDR2 reads SNEGSKA (reference sequence). The CDR3 is 10 amino acids. The V end lost 4 bases, the J end lost 7 bases, and 4 bases lay between the germline ends.

The chain carries TRBV27 and TRBJ2-5; D not certain. This CDR3 contains 14 residues. Germline V gene lookup returns CDR1 MNHEY and CDR2 SMNVEV (reference sequence). The germline V and J ends were trimmed by 6 bases and 5 bases, with 16 bases remaining between them. CDR3 sequence reads: CASRHGPQRETQYF. In DNA form, the CDR3 reads TGTGCCAGCAGGCACGGACCCCAAAGGGAGACCCAGTACTTC.

The V call is TRBV5-6, the J call TRBJ2-7; perhaps TRBD2 as D (5 bases). The CDR3 contains 13 residues. The V end lost 2 bases, the J end lost 9 bases, and 15 bases lay between the germline ends. Germline loops: CDR1 SGHDT, CDR2 YYEEEE. CDR3 amino acids: CASSLPETSGQYF. CDR3 sequence (DNA): TGTGCCAGCAGCTTACCCGAAACAAGCGGGCAGTACTTC.

The chain combines TRBV11-2 with TRBJ2-1; TRBD1 aligns across 9 bases. The germline V gene has CDR1 SGHAT and CDR2 FQNNGV. J gave up 4 bases and V 11 bases, and 9 bases lay outside the gene matches. The CDR3 covers 14 residues. The CDR3, as DNA: TGTGCCGGATCAAGACAGGGGGTATACAATGAGCAGTTCTTC. This sequence encodes CAGSRQGVYNEQFF.

The V gene is TRBV5-1, the J gene TRBJ2-1; D is unclear. The CDR3 totals 13 residues. Germline CDR1 reads SGHRS; CDR2 reads YFSETQ. Trimming stripped 0 bases from V and 6 bases from J, with 7 bases between. Here the CDR3 DNA reads TGCGCCAGCAGCTTGGGGCAAATCAATGAGCAGTTCTTC. It codes for CASSLGQINEQFF.

At least ten counts were recorded for this clonotype. V usage is TRBV27 and J usage is TRBJ1-2; D ambiguous. In germline, CDR1 is MNHEY, CDR2 SMNVEV (reference sequence). Trimming pared 3 bases from V and 2 bases from J, leaving 13 bases between. This CDR3 is built from 15 residues. DNA of the CDR3: TGTGCCAGCAGTTTCCCCCTCCTCCGGAACTATGGCTACACCTTC. Its translation is CASSFPLLRNYGYTF.

The chain is built from TRBV27 and TRBJ1-6; D is perhaps TRBD1 (6 bases). There are 16 residues in the CDR3. Germline CDR1 reads MNHEY; CDR2 reads SMNVEV (reference sequence). The V end lost 2 bases, the J end lost 7 bases, and 15 bases lay between the germline ends. CDR3 loop: CASSLRGGAGNSPLHF. DNA for the CDR3: TGTGCCAGCAGTTTACGCGGGGGGGCCGGGAATTCACCCCTCCACTTT.